The 18 T cell receptor beta chains given below trace back to one sample, sequenced in a study of CDR3 diversity in severe acne. TCRdb ran MiXCR on the PCR reads and lists one entry per CDR3 protein. The sample shows almost 85,000 distinct CDR3 sequences, 50% to 65% of them seen only once. The material sequenced was blood. The receptors shown here come from a male donor in good health, without acne.

The chain links TRBV7-3 to TRBJ2-7; 9 nucleotides agree with TRBD1. CDR1 and CDR2 from the germline V gene are SGHTA and FQGTGA. The junction had 6 bases not matched to a gene; V was cut back by 5 bases and J by 4 bases. The CDR3 runs to 14 residues. The CDR3 DNA sequence: TGTGCCAGCAGCCCCGGGACAGGGAAGTACGAGCAGTACTTC. Residues: CASSPGTGKYEQYF.

This chain uses TRBV24-1 with TRBJ2-3; 7 bases agree with TRBD2. Germline CDR1 reads KGHDR; CDR2 reads SFDVKD. This CDR3 comprises 19 residues. Unmatched junction bases numbered 20, after V lost 5 bases and J lost 4 bases. The CDR3 sequence: CATSVSLREPIFGADTQYF. DNA for the CDR3: TGTGCCACCAGTGTAAGTTTGCGGGAGCCAATCTTCGGGGCAGATACGCAGTATTTT.

The chain employs TRBV2 and TRBJ1-1, with D possibly TRBD1 on 5 matching bases. The CDR3 covers 14 residues. V gave up 6 bases and J gave up 1 base, with 12 bases separating them. Germline-derived CDR1 and CDR2 are SNHLY and FYNNEI. As DNA, the CDR3 is TGTGCCAGCAGCGCCTGGGACCGGAACACTGAAGCTTTCTTT. Protein: CASSAWDRNTEAFF.

V and J are TRBV7-9 and TRBJ2-7, with D unclear. CDR3 length: 14 residues. The V gene lost 1 base and the J gene lost 3 bases, with 10 bases spanning the gap. Germline V CDR1 and CDR2: SEHNR, FQNEAQ (reference sequence). The CDR3 loop reads CASSLGDFGYEQYF. CDR3 in DNA: TGTGCCAGCAGCTTAGGAGATTTTGGCTACGAGCAGTACTTC. Full variable domain (rest looked up from reference TRBV7-9 and TRBJ2-7): DTGVSQNPRHKITKRGQNVTFRCDPISEHNRLYWYRQTLGQGPEFLTYFQNEAQLEKSRLLSDRFSAERPKGSFSTLEIQRTEQGDSAMYLCASSLGDFGYEQYFGPGTRLTVT.

To note about this clonotype: This may be a read error: a much more frequent sequence differs by one nucleotide. The chain uses TRBV29-1 and TRBJ1-2, with D uncertain. There are 13 residues in the CDR3. The ends were cut back, 7 bases at V and 4 bases at J, with 16 bases in the middle. From germline, CDR1 is SQVTM and CDR2 ANQGSEA. The CDR3 bases are TGCAGCGCTACAGAGGGTAGGAGCTATGGCTACACCTTC. This gives the protein CSATEGRSYGYTF.

The J gene is TRBJ2-3, the V gene TRBV2; 10 nucleotides agree with TRBD2. Germline-derived CDR1 and CDR2 are SNHLY and FYNNEI. J was trimmed by 2 bases and V by 7 bases; bases with no gene match: 3. The CDR3 loop spans 14 amino acids. CDR3 amino acids: CASKSGRATDTQYF. CDR3 in DNA: TGTGCCAGCAAGAGCGGGAGGGCCACAGATACGCAGTATTTT.

CDR3 sequence: CSARPTSGRGLEDTQYF. Written as DNA, the CDR3 is TGCAGTGCTAGGCCGACTAGCGGGAGAGGTCTCGAGGATACGCAGTATTTT. This chain uses TRBV20-1 with TRBJ2-3; 12 bases agree with TRBD2. Germline CDR1 and CDR2: DFQATT and SNEGSKA (reference sequence). The ends lost 3 bases at V and 6 bases at J; junction bases unmatched: 13. The CDR3 is made up of 17 amino acids.

This clonotype was recorded at least ten times. Here the CDR3 DNA reads TGTGCCAGCAGTCCCGGGAGGAATGAGCAGTTCTTC. Translating gives CASSPGRNEQFF. The rearrangement joins TRBV7-2 to TRBJ2-1; 7 bases are a match to TRBD2. V lost 6 bases to trimming and J lost 7 bases; unmatched junction nucleotides: 3. Per the germline V gene, CDR1 is SGHTA and CDR2 is FQGNSA. CDR3 length: 12 residues.

Remarks on this clonotype: It may be a read error: a sequence one base away is much more abundant. The genes are TRBV19 and TRBJ1-2; 9 bases line up with TRBD1. The CDR3 sequence is 15 residues long. CDR1 and CDR2 (germline): LNHDA, SQIVND (reference sequence). V shed 4 bases and J 7 bases; nucleotides not matched to a gene: 10. This CDR3 is CASSKTGGISCGYTF. The CDR3 region has the DNA TGTGCCAGTAGTAAAACAGGGGGCATCTCCTGTGGCTACACCTTC.

On this clonotype itself: This may arise from a read error, as a much more abundant clone is one base away. This chain uses TRBV20-1 with TRBJ2-7; unclear D gene. Germline V gene sequence: CDR1 DFQATT, CDR2 SNEGSKA (reference sequence). The CDR3 covers 14 residues. The CDR3 DNA follows: TGCAGTGCTAGAATGGGCAGGCTAGACAACGAGCAGTGCTTC. Protein product: CSARMGRLDNEQCF.

This clonotype showed up many times. The rearrangement uses TRBV15 and TRBJ1-5; 7 nucleotides line up with TRBD1. There are 13 residues in the CDR3. Germline values: CDR1 LNHNV, CDR2 YYDKDF (reference sequence). V lost 2 bases to trimming and J lost 7 bases; unmatched junction nucleotides: 2. CDR3 bases: TGTGCCACCAGCAGACAGGGGGAACAGCCCCAGCATTTT. This encodes CATSRQGEQPQHF.

The sample holds a few counts of this clonotype. V and J are TRBV2 and TRBJ1-6; perhaps TRBD1 as D (5 bases). The CDR3 extends over 17 amino acids. CDR1 is SNHLY and CDR2 is FYNNEI in the germline V gene. Between the trimmed V and J ends, which lost 7 bases and 5 bases, there was a span of 21 bases. The DNA of the CDR3 is TGTGCCAGCACCACACTTGGGCCGGGACTGAATAATTCACCCCTCCACTTT. It translates to CASTTLGPGLNNSPLHF.

The chain uses TRBV5-1 and TRBJ2-1; perhaps TRBD2 as D (6 bases). The CDR3 length is 11 residues. From germline, CDR1 is SGHRS and CDR2 YFSETQ. V shed 5 bases and J shed 6 bases, with 6 bases lying between them. The CDR3 DNA reads TGCGCCAGCAGGACTAGCAATGAGCAGTTCTTC. Translation gives CASRTSNEQFF.

The table lists this clonotype with many counts. The chain combines TRBV12-3 or TRBV12-4 with TRBJ1-3, with unresolved D. V dropped 5 bases and J dropped 0 bases, with 5 bases sitting between them. The CDR3 has 13 residues. The CDR3 DNA sequence: TGTGCCAGCAGTCAGAGCTCTGGAAACACCATATATTTT. Its translation: CASSQSSGNTIYF.

In regard to this clonotype: Because the CDR3's place on the DNA is in doubt, the DNA is left out and the CDR3 is given as listed by TCRdb. The J gene is TRBJ2-7, the V gene TRBV10-3; whether TRBD2, the table's D call, matches the DNA was not checked. Germline loops: CDR1 ENHRY, CDR2 SYGVKD. The CDR3 has 22 amino acids, counting both end residues. The CDR3 sequence is CASSEDGSFYICSARDDEGRYF.

The chain combines TRBV4-1 with TRBJ2-7; 8 bases match TRBD1. The CDR3 has 13 residues. Germline CDR1 MGHRA, CDR2 YSYEKL. With 5 bases clipped from V and 3 bases from J, the junction kept 3 bases outside the gene matches. The CDR3 sequence is CASSDGTGYEQYF. CDR3 in DNA: TGCGCCAGCAGCGACGGGACAGGCTACGAGCAGTACTTC.

Note on this clonotype: The junction departs from germline at one end; a sequencing error may be responsible. This chain links TRBV18 with TRBJ1-4; D not resolved. Germline lookup yields CDR1 KGHSH and CDR2 LQKENI. The CDR3 spans 13 residues. In DNA, the CDR3 is TGTGCCAGCCCACCCCTTGCTAATGAAAAACTGTTTTTT. This sequence encodes CASPPLANEKLFF.

This chain joins TRBV7-3 and TRBJ1-2; TRBD1 aligns across 7 bases. Germline trimming cut 5 bases from V and 8 bases from J; bases unmatched to any gene: 20. This CDR3 is built from 17 residues. Germline lookup yields CDR1 SGHTA and CDR2 FQGTGA. The CDR3 protein is CASSREGTRDRAGGYTF. Written as DNA, the CDR3 is TGTGCCAGCAGCCGGGAGGGGACACGCGACAGGGCGGGAGGCTACACCTTC.